The 20 T cell receptor beta chains given below trace back to one sample, sequenced in a study of graft-versus-host responses after intestinal transplantation. Method: immunoSEQ multiplex PCR; TCRdb's copy keeps in-frame clones and lacks some. The sample records over 65,000 clones, more than 85% being singletons. Their cognate antigens are unknown. The sample here was unstimulated CD8+ T cells sorted from spleen or lymph node cells, taken before transplant. All receptors come from a human donor who was the organ donor for an intestinal transplant.

This rearrangement joins TRBV12-5 to TRBJ1-5; D not resolved. This CDR3 has 11 residues. V lost 1 base, J lost 6 bases, and 1 base lay in between. Germline CDR1 and CDR2: LGHNT and FRNRAP. The CDR3 DNA reads as TGTGCTAGTGGTTTGGGTCAGCCCCAGCATTTT. Its translation is CASGLGQPQHF.

The CDR3 region has the DNA TGCGCCAGCAGTGGTACGGGAGGACCCTACGAGCAGTACTTC. Amino acid sequence: CASSGTGGPYEQYF. V gene TRBV5-1 combines with J gene TRBJ2-7; 7 bases fit TRBD2. V trimming: 5 bases; J trimming: 2 bases; junction bases outside the gene matches: 7. The CDR3 contains 14 residues. The germline gives CDR1 SGHRS, CDR2 YFSETQ.

This sequence joins TRBV6-5 and TRBJ2-3, with D unclear. V was shortened by 2 bases and J by 0 bases, with 12 bases between the two germline ends. The CDR3 runs 16 residues. Germline V gene sequence: CDR1 MNHEY, CDR2 SVGAGI. The CDR3 region is CASSYRSFSSTDTQYF. CDR3 nucleotide sequence: TGTGCCAGCAGTTACCGGAGTTTTTCGAGCACAGATACGCAGTATTTT.

J is TRBJ2-5 and V is TRBV12-5; 8 nucleotides agree with TRBD1. The V gene end was trimmed by 2 bases and the J gene end by 5 bases; junction bases not matched to a gene: 19. The length of the CDR3 is 19 residues. Germline V lookup: CDR1 LGHNT, CDR2 FRNRAP. The CDR3 coding sequence is TGTGCTAGTGGTTTGACAACCTCGGGACAGGCCAACAGCGGGGAGACCCAGTACTTC. Translation gives CASGLTTSGQANSGETQYF.

The rearrangement uses TRBV5-5 and TRBJ2-4; perhaps TRBD2 as D (5 bases). In germline, CDR1 is SGHKS, CDR2 YYEKEE (reference sequence). V was clipped by 6 bases and J by 8 bases, with 18 bases between them. The CDR3 sequence is 14 residues long. The CDR3, as DNA: TGTGCCAGCAAGTTGGAGGCCTCAGACGACATTCAGTACTTC. It translates to CASKLEASDDIQYF.

This rearrangement joins TRBV4-1 to TRBJ2-3, with D tentatively TRBD1 or TRBD2 (5 bases each). This CDR3 has 13 residues. Trimming left V 8 bases short and J 0 bases short, with 9 bases between. Germline CDR1 reads MGHRA; CDR2 reads YSYEKL. The CDR3 DNA follows: TGCGCCAGCGAGGGGCCAAGCACAGATACGCAGTATTTT. Translated, it gives CASEGPSTDTQYF.

J is TRBJ2-1 and V is TRBV29-1; D perhaps matches TRBD1 (5 bases). The V gene's germline CDR1 is SQVTM and CDR2 ANQGSEA. Between the trimmed V and J ends, which lost 1 base and 6 bases, there was a span of 19 bases. This CDR3 is built from 16 residues. CDR3 sequence: CSVEGGPHRASNEQFF. DNA of the CDR3: TGCAGCGTTGAAGGGGGCCCCCACCGTGCTTCCAATGAGCAGTTCTTC.

The chain carries TRBV7-9 and TRBJ2-5; 12 bases are a match to TRBD2. The J call could be wrong; TRBJ2-7 is a better fit for the DNA end. The CDR3 runs to 15 residues. The germline gives CDR1 SEHNR, CDR2 FQNEAQ (reference sequence). As DNA, the CDR3 is TGTGCCAGCAGCCAGGGGACTAGCGGGTCCTACGAGCAGTACTTC. It codes for CASSQGTSGSYEQYF.

V and J are TRBV15 and TRBJ1-2; 8 bases are shared with TRBD1. With 9 bases clipped from V and 4 bases from J, the junction kept 7 bases outside the gene matches. CDR3 size: 13 residues. From germline, CDR1 is LNHNV and CDR2 YYDKDF (reference sequence). For the CDR3, the DNA is TGTGCCACGGGGGACAGGATTTCCTATGGCTACACCTTC. It specifies CATGDRISYGYTF.

The sample holds one count of this clone. The J gene is TRBJ1-1, the V gene TRBV7-9, with D unclear. Germline V gene lookup returns CDR1 SEHNR and CDR2 FQNEAQ (reference sequence). The length of the CDR3 is 13 residues. V lost 7 bases, J lost 4 bases, and 13 bases lay in between. The CDR3 loop reads CASNPAVGTEAFF. CDR3 in DNA: TGTGCCAGCAACCCCGCAGTCGGCACTGAAGCTTTCTTT.

The V and J genes are TRBV5-6 and TRBJ1-5; 9 positions agree with TRBD1. CDR1 and CDR2 (germline): SGHDT, YYEEEE. The CDR3 has 14 amino acids. V lost 4 bases to trimming and J lost 7 bases; unmatched junction nucleotides: 6. This CDR3 is CASSTTGGTQPQHF. The CDR3 region has the DNA TGTGCCAGCAGCACGACAGGGGGGACACAGCCCCAGCATTTT.

V and J are TRBV7-9 and TRBJ2-1, with D unclear. In germline, CDR1 is SEHNR, CDR2 FQNEAQ (reference sequence). The length of the CDR3 is 13 residues. Deletions cut 5 bases from V and 1 base from J, with 6 bases between. The DNA of the CDR3 is TGTGCCAGCAGCGGGCCATCCTACAATGAGCAGTTCTTC. Translation gives CASSGPSYNEQFF.

The CDR3 DNA is TGCGCCACCCGGGGGGGCGGCACAGATACGCAGTATTTT. Its translation is CATRGGGTDTQYF. The V gene is TRBV10-2, the J gene TRBJ2-3, with 8 bases fitting TRBD2. With V trimmed by 10 bases and J by 1 base, 4 bases remained unmatched. The length of the CDR3 is 13 residues. Germline CDR1 is WSHSY and CDR2 is SAAADI.

The chain carries TRBV9 and TRBJ2-6, with D perhaps TRBD1 (6 bases). The ends were cut back, 3 bases at V and 3 bases at J, with 13 bases in the middle. The CDR3 totals 16 residues. Looked up from germline, CDR1 is SGDLS and CDR2 is YYNGEE. The CDR3 bases are TGTGCCAGCAGCGAATCAGGGGTGTATGGGGCCAACGTCCTGACTTTC. It yields the protein CASSESGVYGANVLTF.

The genes are TRBV27 and TRBJ2-1, with TRBD1 as a possible D gene (6 bases). There are 19 residues in the CDR3. The germline V gene has CDR1 MNHEY and CDR2 SMNVEV (reference sequence). V lost 4 bases and J lost 2, with 24 bases in between. CDR3 in DNA: TGTGCCAGCAGTTACCTCGCTCCGGGACACATCGCAACCTACAATGAGCAGTTCTTC. It specifies CASSYLAPGHIATYNEQFF.

This sequence joins TRBV13 and TRBJ2-4; D possibly corresponds to TRBD1 (5 bases). Looked up from germline, CDR1 is PRHDT and CDR2 is FYEKMQ (reference sequence). The V and J ends lost 4 bases and 0 bases respectively, with 13 bases between them. The CDR3 has 16 residues. CDR3 protein: CASSYRQLVAKNIQYF. CDR3 DNA: TGTGCCAGCAGCTATAGACAGCTCGTAGCCAAAAACATTCAGTACTTC. Looking up the rest from reference TRBV13 and TRBJ2-4 gives the full variable domain: AAGVIQSPRHLIKEKRETATLKCYPIPRHDTVYWYQQGPGQDPQFLISFYEKMQSDKGSIPDRFSAQQFSDYHSELNMSSLELGDSALYFCASSYRQLVAKNIQYFGAGTRLSVL.

A single count supports this clone. The V call is TRBV7-6, the J call TRBJ2-1, with D hard to call. Germline V gene lookup returns CDR1 SGHVS and CDR2 FNYEAQ. V was cut by 3 bases and J by 7 bases, with 10 bases left in between. The CDR3 is 13 amino acids. For the CDR3, the DNA is TGTGCCAGCAGCTTTTCGCTAGTGAATGAGCAGTTCTTC. Amino acid sequence: CASSFSLVNEQFF.

V usage is TRBV5-1 and J usage is TRBJ2-4; 7 bases match TRBD1. The CDR3 contains 18 residues. Losses at the gene ends were 1 base for V and 0 bases for J; bases not matched to a gene: 10. Looked up from germline, CDR1 is SGHRS and CDR2 is YFSETQ. The CDR3 reads CASSLRDSQSLAKNIQYF. Here the CDR3 DNA reads TGCGCCAGCAGCTTGAGGGACAGCCAGAGCTTAGCCAAAAACATTCAGTACTTC.

The chain combines TRBV6-5 with TRBJ1-1; 8 nucleotides align to TRBD1. Germline values: CDR1 MNHEY, CDR2 SVGAGI. The CDR3 consists of 14 residues. The trim removed 5 bases at V and 4 bases at J, leaving 6 bases unmatched. In DNA, the CDR3 is TGTGCCAGCAGTCCAGGGGGCTCCTTCACTGAAGCTTTCTTT. Translating it yields CASSPGGSFTEAFF.

The J gene is TRBJ1-2, the V gene TRBV7-9; a weak D match, TRBD1 (5 bases). Germline CDR1 is SEHNR and CDR2 is FQNEAQ (reference sequence). Trimming stripped 4 bases from V and 3 bases from J, with 24 bases between. The CDR3 spans 18 residues. The CDR3 spells CASSSSLVVRGRDYGYTF. The CDR3 DNA sequence: TGTGCCAGCAGCTCCTCCCTGGTGGTGAGGGGAAGGGACTATGGCTACACCTTC.